The 21 T cell receptor beta chains below were found in one sample sequenced in a study of T cells expressing NK-cell markers. Reanalyzing the 5' RACE reads, TCRdb keeps one entry per CDR3 protein, without DNA. The sample table includes about 460,000 distinct CDR3 sequences. Sequencing used blood T cells: a sorted CD56 or NKG2C T cell subset, CD4+ or CD8+ T cells, or bulk PBMC T cells (not recorded which). These receptors all stem from a woman aged 45-65 years in good health.

The CDR3 loop is CASRPGQFNTGELFF. V usage is TRBV12-3 or TRBV12-4 and J usage is TRBJ2-2; TCRdb lists TRBD1, though no DNA is available to test this call. The CDR3 totals 15 residues.

CDR3 sequence: CASSPSSGTNGRDEQFF. The J gene is TRBJ2-1, the V gene TRBV7-6; checking the TCRdb D call of TRBD2 is not possible without DNA. The V gene's germline CDR1 is SGHVS and CDR2 FNYEAQ. This CDR3 comprises 17 residues.

The rearrangement uses TRBV12-3 or TRBV12-4 and TRBJ1-5. The CDR3 runs to 17 residues. The CDR3 protein is CASSLIVPGYGHQPQHF.

The chain carries TRBV12-3 or TRBV12-4 and TRBJ1-1. This CDR3 spans 13 amino acids. This CDR3 is CASNINRNTEAFF.

The chain couples TRBV10-3 to TRBJ2-3; without DNA, the TCRdb call of TRBD2 cannot be checked. In germline, CDR1 is ENHRY, CDR2 SYGVKD. This CDR3 region has 13 residues. The CDR3 loop is CAIRGGGTDTQYF.

The chain uses TRBV2 and TRBJ2-1. CDR3 length: 14 residues. The germline gives CDR1 SNHLY, CDR2 FYNNEI. CDR3 loop: CASSGPRAYNEQFF.

CDR3 loop: CASSLTSGRKETQYF. The V gene is TRBV14, the J gene TRBJ2-5; TCRdb proposes TRBD2, but this gene call is untestable without DNA. The CDR3 loop spans 15 amino acids. Germline values: CDR1 SGHDN, CDR2 FVKESK. The entire variable domain, with the rest obtained from reference TRBV14 and TRBJ2-5, is as follows: EAGVTQFPSHSVIEKGQTVTLRCDPISGHDNLYWYRRVMGKEIKFLLHFVKESKQDESGMPNNRFLAERTGGTYSTLKVQPAELEDSGVYFCASSLTSGRKETQYFGPGTRLLVL.

The V gene is TRBV7-9, the J gene TRBJ1-5; TCRdb's D call of TRBD1 is untestable without DNA. This CDR3 is 13 amino acids long. Germline V gives CDR1 SEHNR, CDR2 FQNEAQ (reference sequence). The CDR3 sequence is CASSHRGGEPQHF.

The gene calls are TRBV7-9 and TRBJ1-1. The germline V gene has CDR1 SEHNR and CDR2 FQNEAQ (reference sequence). CDR3 length equals 14 residues. CDR3 protein: CASSSLLKNTEAFF.

CDR3 protein: CASSYEVGQPQHF. The rearrangement links TRBV5-1 to TRBJ1-5. CDR3 length equals 13 residues. Germline V gives CDR1 SGHRS, CDR2 YFSETQ. Complete variable domain (other parts from reference TRBV5-1 and TRBJ1-5): KAGVTQTPRYLIKTRGQQVTLSCSPISGHRSVSWYQQTPGQGLQFLFEYFSETQRNKGNFPGRFSGRQFSNSRSEMNVSTLELGDSALYLCASSYEVGQPQHFGDGTRLSIL.

V is TRBV11-2 and J is TRBJ2-3; TCRdb's D gene call, TRBD2, goes unchecked for lack of DNA. The CDR3 spans 14 residues. Germline assignment: CDR1 SGHAT and CDR2 FQNNGV. CDR3 loop: CASSLGTSGRALYF.

The gene calls are TRBV4-1 and TRBJ2-5. CDR1 MGHRA and CDR2 YSYEKL come from the germline V gene. This CDR3 is 13 amino acids long. CDR3 region: CASSQVPRETQYF.

The V call is TRBV4-1, the J call TRBJ2-3. The CDR3 has 15 amino acids. Germline CDR1 MGHRA, CDR2 YSYEKL. The CDR3 sequence is CASSQEPRRVDTQYF.

The rearrangement links TRBV6-6 to TRBJ1-1; TCRdb selects TRBD1, and the lack of DNA leaves this call unchecked. Germline V gene sequence: CDR1 MNHNY, CDR2 SVGAGI (reference sequence). This CDR3 comprises 16 residues. The CDR3: CASRAGTGLLNTEAFF.

The rearrangement links TRBV30 to TRBJ2-7; there is no DNA to check the TCRdb D call of TRBD1. The CDR3 is 14 amino acids. Looked up from germline, CDR1 is GTSNPN and CDR2 is SVGIG (reference sequence). The CDR3 is CAWSPDRGYYEQYF.

The rearrangement joins TRBV5-1 to TRBJ2-5. CDR3 length: 12 amino acids. Germline assignment: CDR1 SGHRS and CDR2 YFSETQ. The CDR3 protein is CASNLAQETQYF. The variable domain in full, with the rest retrieved from reference TRBV5-1 and TRBJ2-5, is KAGVTQTPRYLIKTRGQQVTLSCSPISGHRSVSWYQQTPGQGLQFLFEYFSETQRNKGNFPGRFSGRQFSNSRSEMNVSTLELGDSALYLCASNLAQETQYFGPGTRLLVL.

This chain joins TRBV5-4 and TRBJ2-1; no DNA is available, so the TRBD2 call from TCRdb remains unchecked. The CDR3 is made up of 19 amino acids. Germline CDR1 and CDR2: SGHNT and YYREEE (reference sequence). Here the CDR3 reads CASSLGGSGSASSYNEQFF.

V and J are TRBV9 and TRBJ2-2. Germline assignment: CDR1 SGDLS and CDR2 YYNGEE. The length of the CDR3 is 13 residues. The CDR3 is CASSVGSVGELFF.

The J gene is TRBJ2-5, the V gene TRBV6-6; TCRdb's assignment of TRBD2 cannot be checked, as there is no DNA. CDR1 and CDR2 (germline): MNHNY, SVGAGI (reference sequence). The CDR3 has 16 residues. CDR3 amino acids: CASSYKAGQYQETQYF.

The gene calls are TRBV12-3 or TRBV12-4 and TRBJ2-7. CDR3 length: 13 amino acids. The CDR3 sequence is CASSSGPKDEQYF.

The genes are TRBV2 and TRBJ2-1; the TRBD1 assignment by TCRdb is unverifiable without DNA. Germline V gene sequence: CDR1 SNHLY, CDR2 FYNNEI. The CDR3 extends over 14 amino acids. The CDR3 reads CAGEGQESYNEQFF. Variable domain in full (rest from reference TRBV2 and TRBJ2-1): EPEVTQTPSHQVTQMGQEVILRCVPISNHLYFYWYRQILGQKVEFLVSFYNNEISEKSEIFDDQFSVERPDGSNFTLKIRSTKLEDSAMYFCAGEGQESYNEQFFGPGTRLTVL.